This T cell receptor (beta chain) was found in a study of low-dose radiotherapy and immunotherapy resistance in tumors. Study summary: 1 Gy per fraction was delivered to Cohort 2 every two weeks, for 13 Gy total over 26 weeks. Cyclophosphamide went in intravenously at 200 mg/m2 every two weeks, one day before radiation and immunotherapy. Daily oral aspirin at 300 mg began on cycle 1 day 1 and lasted four cycles.

Stated time point: before trial treatment. There are 16 residues in the CDR3. In germline, CDR1 is SGHVS, CDR2 FQNEAQ. V lost 1 base, J lost 0 bases, and 4 bases stayed unmatched. This clonotype occurred many times. First-strand cDNA relied on TRAV- and TRBV-specific primers spanning alpha and beta chains. Amplification, which lasted 20 to 25 PCR cycles, used a constant-region primer and V-primer adapter to amplify TCRs. TCRdb ran MiXCR on the reads and lists one entry per CDR3 protein. This sample has 80,000 to 95,000 distinct CDR3 sequences, with 9.4% found just once. The rearrangement uses TRBV7-8 and TRBJ1-1; the match to TRBD1 covers 8 bases. This clonotype was sampled from a male donor with prostate cancer. This specimen was PBMCs, taken before treatment. The CDR3 coding sequence is TGTGCCAGCAGCTTAGGGCAGGGGGCCCTGAACACTGAAGCTTTCTTT. Residues: CASSLGQGALNTEAFF.